Detailed here is one T cell receptor (beta chain). The antigen it binds to is not known. The input lacks base qualities; no much larger clone sits a single base away. The data originate from a study of T cells in localized non-small cell lung cancer (TCRdb year 2020). With respect to the entire study: T cell repertoires of about 240 early-stage NSCLC patients were analyzed, with tumors being compared against uninvolved tumor-adjacent lungs. A mean age of around 69 years was recorded for the NSCLC patients, of whom 129 were male and some 99 were female. The cohort consisted of approximately 240 treatment-naive NSCLC patients whose localized lung tumors had been resected. What the study reported, not specific to this receptor: The highest T cell clonality was observed in uninvolved tumor-adjacent lung, where clonality exceeded that of tumor, suggesting that antigenic responses were more focused in uninvolved tumor-adjacent lung. Because the study design was exploratory, TCR variables were selected using unadjusted p-values without false-discovery rate correction. A median of roughly 60 of the top 100 tumor clones were detected in paired uninvolved adjacent lung, and some 29 of these tumor clones were also found among the top 100 clones of the paired uninvolved adjacent lung. Longer overall survival was associated with higher blood T cell density, whereas shorter survival was associated with higher adjacent-lung clonality. Multi-region tumor sequencing was not performed, so intratumor heterogeneity could not be excluded.

At diagnosis, tumor, uninvolved tumor-adjacent lung and peripheral blood were collected and then preserved as a mix of FFPE and fresh-frozen material. For TCR repertoire profiling, the blood samples were analyzed as peripheral blood mononuclear cells. Taken from the germline V gene, the CDR1 and CDR2 loops are SQVTM and ANQGSEA. From V the trimming removes 4 bases and from J it removes 3 bases, while the gene matches leave 3 bases of the junction unaccounted for. Taken from cysteine to phenylalanine, the CDR3 has 13 residues. The entry retains the CDR3 DNA only, 39 bases that are in frame from base 1. The immunoSEQ Assay was used to sequence TCR beta CDR3 regions from DNA. From the authors' description of their analysis: To compute T cell density, TCR beta template counts were normalized to usable DNA, which was estimated by amplifying housekeeping genes. The preseqR package was used to estimate richness by extrapolating to 400,000 templates for PBMC samples and to 120,000 templates for tissue samples. Clonality was defined by subtracting Pielou's evenness from one. Tissue-enriched TCRs were identified through differential abundance testing performed on productive amino-acid clonotypes, with a minimum total count of 5 and an alpha of 0.1. The Jaccard Index and the Morisita Overlap Index were used to measure repertoire overlap between compartments. GLIPH clustered TCR beta CDR3s with public tetramer-defined viral CDR3s; viral motifs required at least three viral sequences plus V-gene enrichment. As stored in TCRdb, this immuneACCESS dataset retains in-frame rearrangements with V and J assigned. A fraction of the clones does not appear; measured against another copy, unresolved V genes explain less than half of the discrepancy, and the remainder lacks a known reason. V, J and clone size derive from that table, while D and trimming were established from the DNA sequence. A total of around 64,000 clones appear in this sample, 70% to 90% of them only once. The ten largest make up around 20% of the sample.

Rearrangement joined TRBV29-1 to TRBJ1-5; the central 7 bases match TRBD1. The input for sequencing was peripheral blood, taken before any cancer treatment. The clonotype was recovered from a man aged 40-75 years with stage I squamous cell lung carcinoma. The CDR3 is CSVAGQHNQPQHF. The DNA reads as follows: TGCAGCGTTGCGGGACAGCACAATCAGCCCCAGCATTTT.